The 17 T cell receptor beta chains in this list originate from one sample, sequenced in a study of cytomegalovirus exposure and HLA in healthy donors. In the PCR, 60 Vbeta and 13 Jbeta primers were used. This table comes from immunoSEQ multiplex PCR, and its TCRdb copy is limited to in-frame clones, with some not included. Here the sample spans more than 50,000 clones, 85% being singletons. The sequencing sample was made of PBMCs. Receptors originate from a female donor in good health and CMV-seronegative.

The CDR3 here is CASSPRTDTEAFF. CDR3 bases: TGTGCCAGCTCACCTCGGACTGACACTGAAGCTTTCTTT. V usage is TRBV18 and J usage is TRBJ1-1; D call uncertain. Germline CDR1 is KGHSH and CDR2 is LQKENI. V was trimmed by 3 bases and J by 3 bases, leaving 8 bases between them. This CDR3 is 13 amino acids long.

The rearrangement links TRBV6-5 to TRBJ2-7, with a tentative D call TRBD1 (6 bases). CDR3 length equals 15 residues. V was shortened by 0 bases and J by 1 base, with 10 bases between the two germline ends. CDR1 MNHEY and CDR2 SVGAGI come from the germline V gene. CDR3 nucleotide sequence: TGTGCCAGCAGTTACTCCACTAGGGGGTCCTACGAGCAGTACTTC. Encoded protein: CASSYSTRGSYEQYF.

The V call is TRBV27, the J call TRBJ2-7; 14 bases map to TRBD2. The junction had 3 bases not matched to a gene; V was cut back by 3 bases and J by 5 bases. CDR1 MNHEY and CDR2 SMNVEV come from the germline V gene (reference sequence). The CDR3 totals 15 residues. CDR3 bases: TGTGCCAGCAGTTTGGGGACTAGCGGGAGCAACGAGCAGTACTTC. Amino acid sequence: CASSLGTSGSNEQYF.

V usage is TRBV28 and J usage is TRBJ1-6; no clear D. The CDR3 is 14 residues long. Germline V lookup: CDR1 MDHEN, CDR2 SYDVKM. Between the trimmed V and J ends, which lost 3 bases and 6 bases, there was a span of 9 bases. As DNA, the CDR3 is TGTGCCAGCAGTTTCGGGGTTGTTAATTCACCCCTCCACTTT. Translating gives CASSFGVVNSPLHF.

The gene calls are TRBV27 and TRBJ1-1; weak D call: TRBD1 (6 bases). There are 12 residues in the CDR3. CDR1 and CDR2 from the germline V gene are MNHEY and SMNVEV (reference sequence). V was clipped by 7 bases and J by 4 bases, with 10 bases between them. In DNA, the CDR3 is TGTGCCAGCACAGGGGTCGGCACTGAAGCTTTCTTT. It translates to CASTGVGTEAFF.

The rearrangement joins TRBV4-2 to TRBJ1-5, with D hard to call. V was clipped by 0 bases and J by 6 bases, with 12 bases between them. Germline V gives CDR1 LGHNA, CDR2 YNFKEQ. The CDR3 has 15 amino acids. CDR3 loop: CASSQDRDLGQPQHF. CDR3 DNA: TGTGCCAGCAGCCAAGATCGAGACTTGGGTCAGCCCCAGCATTTT.

V is TRBV4-1 and J is TRBJ2-1, with 9 bases fitting TRBD1. Germline V gene lookup returns CDR1 MGHRA and CDR2 YSYEKL. V lost 4 bases and J lost 8; bases outside the gene matches: 12. The CDR3 consists of 16 residues. CDR3 in DNA: TGCGCCAGCAGCCCATCAAAGGGACAGGGATTTCATGAGCAGTTCTTC. Its translation: CASSPSKGQGFHEQFF.

The chain links TRBV9 to TRBJ1-2; D is uncertain. The CDR3 length is 16 residues. Germline assignment: CDR1 SGDLS and CDR2 YYNGEE. V gave up 0 bases and J gave up 4 bases, with 16 bases separating them. This chain's CDR3 is CASSVGGEGSLYGYTF. As DNA, the CDR3 is TGTGCCAGCAGCGTAGGTGGGGAGGGTAGCCTCTATGGCTACACCTTC. Drawing the rest from reference TRBV9 and TRBJ1-2, the complete variable domain is DSGVTQTPKHLITATGQRVTLRCSPRSGDLSVYWYQQSLDQGLQFLIQYYNGEERAKGNILERFSAQQFPDLHSELNLSSLELGDSALYFCASSVGGEGSLYGYTFGSGTRLTVV.

The V gene is TRBV30, the J gene TRBJ2-3; tentative D call: TRBD1 (5 bases). Trimming took off 7 bases at V and 4 bases at J, with 15 bases between the two ends. Germline loops: CDR1 GTSNPN, CDR2 SVGIG (reference sequence). The CDR3 has 13 residues. The CDR3 DNA sequence: TGTGCCTTAAACAGGAGAGAGGCAGATACGCAGTATTTT. Protein: CALNRREADTQYF.

The chain is built from TRBV5-8 and TRBJ2-5, with 9 bases identical to TRBD2. Germline values: CDR1 SGHTS, CDR2 YDEGEE. There are 16 residues in the CDR3. Trimming took 4 bases from V and 0 from J; bases not matched to a gene: 7. CDR3 sequence reads: CASSRSSGMYQETQYF. The CDR3 DNA reads as TGTGCCAGCAGCCGCTCTAGCGGGATGTACCAAGAGACCCAGTACTTC.

The chain employs TRBV6-5 and TRBJ2-4; possible D gene TRBD2, 5 bases. V was cut by 5 bases and J by 1 base, with 12 bases left in between. CDR1 MNHEY and CDR2 SVGAGI come from the germline V gene. The CDR3 is made up of 15 amino acids. CDR3 sequence reads: CASSPQRGAKNIQYF. CDR3 nucleotides: TGTGCCAGCAGTCCACAGCGAGGGGCCAAAAACATTCAGTACTTC.

The sample holds a few counts of this clone. This CDR3 reads CASSTRMAGFREGAYNEQFF. CDR3 nucleotides: TGTGCCAGCAGCACCCGTATGGCGGGATTCAGGGAGGGCGCCTACAATGAGCAGTTCTTC. The chain has TRBV9 and TRBJ2-1, with TRBD2 matching over 7 bases. The length of the CDR3 is 20 residues. V lost 4 bases to trimming and J lost 2 bases; unmatched junction nucleotides: 21. The germline V gene has CDR1 SGDLS and CDR2 YYNGEE.

J is TRBJ1-1 and V is TRBV29-1; D is uncertain. Germline V gene data show CDR1 as SQVTM and CDR2 as ANQGSEA. This CDR3 contains 13 residues. Trimming removed 5 bases at V and 0 bases at J, with 10 bases between. CDR3 DNA sequence: TGCAGCGTTCAACCAGGAATGAACACTGAAGCTTTCTTT. Protein product: CSVQPGMNTEAFF.

V gene TRBV6-1 combines with J gene TRBJ2-3, with D possibly TRBD2 on 6 matching bases. The CDR3 length is 15 residues. V was cut by 6 bases and J by 0 bases, with 13 bases left in between. CDR1 and CDR2 (germline): MNHNS, SASEGT. Here the CDR3 reads CASSGTLDSTDTQYF. Here the CDR3 DNA reads TGTGCCAGCAGCGGGACTTTAGATAGCACAGATACGCAGTATTTT.

V gene TRBV29-1 combines with J gene TRBJ2-1; the D is unclear. With 3 bases removed from V and 9 bases from J, the gap between germline ends came to 12 bases. CDR1 is SQVTM and CDR2 is ANQGSEA in the germline V gene. The CDR3 covers 12 residues. CDR3 nucleotide sequence: TGCAGCGTTGATTTGGCCGGAGCTGAGCAGTTCTTC. This gives the protein CSVDLAGAEQFF.

The chain has TRBV30 and TRBJ1-3; 7 positions match TRBD1. The CDR3 consists of 14 residues. J lost 4 bases, V lost 2 bases, and 5 bases had no gene match. CDR1 and CDR2 (germline): GTSNPN, SVGIG (reference sequence). The chain's CDR3 is CAWSRTGLGNTIYF. CDR3 sequence (DNA): TGTGCCTGGAGTCGGACAGGTCTAGGAAACACCATATATTTT.

The V and J genes are TRBV7-2 and TRBJ1-4; D remains unclear. Germline assignment: CDR1 SGHTA and CDR2 FQGNSA. This CDR3 contains 16 residues. The V end lost 2 bases, the J end lost 2 bases, and 12 bases lay between the germline ends. The CDR3 sequence: CASSLWTAGTNEKLFF. CDR3 nucleotides: TGTGCCAGCAGCTTATGGACGGCGGGGACTAATGAAAAACTGTTTTTT. The full variable domain, completed using reference TRBV7-2 and TRBJ1-4, is GAGVSQSPSNKVTEKGKDVELRCDPISGHTALYWYRQSLGQGLEFLIYFQGNSAPDKSGLPSDRFSAERTGGSVSTLTIQRTQQEDSAVYLCASSLWTAGTNEKLFFGSGTQLSVL.